A selection of T cell receptor beta chains follows, all from one sample in a study of CD8 T cells in ankylosing spondylitis. TCRdb processed the 5' RACE reads anew with MiXCR; each CDR3 protein has one entry. The sample carries about 340,000 distinct CDR3 sequences, 7.5% to 9% recorded once. The sample comprised blood, either unsorted or a sorted T cell fraction (not recorded which). The receptor set was obtained from a male donor with ankylosing spondylitis. Both conserved end residues are part of each CDR3. Fields, in order: V gene, clone size, CDR3 protein. The size field is filled for only some rows; it gives once, few, many or a size class.

v_gene: TRBV12-3/TRBV12-4; abundance: few; CDR3aa: CASRRPSGRYNEQFF
v_gene: TRBV6-2/TRBV6-3; abundance: few; CDR3aa: CASSYPGLAGIRVNEQFF
v_gene: TRBV4-1; abundance: -; CDR3aa: CASSQQIGQGFVEAFF
v_gene: TRBV7-9; abundance: few; CDR3aa: CASSPNRAETEAFF
v_gene: TRBV20-1; abundance: few; CDR3aa: CSARGTGSTETQYF
v_gene: TRBV28; abundance: many; CDR3aa: CASSLWDRIGADTQYF
v_gene: TRBV10-3; abundance: few; CDR3aa: CAISDWSGPYGTEAFF
v_gene: TRBV19; abundance: -; CDR3aa: CASSTPRFDNEQFF
v_gene: TRBV29-1; abundance: many; CDR3aa: CSVEVLAGADEQFF
v_gene: TRBV12-3/TRBV12-4; abundance: -; CDR3aa: CASSGSGFGFTGELFF
v_gene: TRBV6-2/TRBV6-3; abundance: -; CDR3aa: CASSYTGFTGELFF
v_gene: TRBV29-1; abundance: few; CDR3aa: CSVEIAGSYEQYF
v_gene: TRBV10-2; abundance: many; CDR3aa: CASRGQSAYEQYF
v_gene: TRBV7-9; abundance: -; CDR3aa: CASSAGLATQYF
v_gene: TRBV5-1; abundance: many; CDR3aa: CASSFAVRNEQFF
v_gene: TRBV18; abundance: -; CDR3aa: CASSPWTSGTSYEQYF
v_gene: TRBV5-1; abundance: many; CDR3aa: CASSLEGRAYEQYF
v_gene: TRBV28; abundance: -; CDR3aa: CASSLYPPVQYF
v_gene: TRBV28; abundance: few; CDR3aa: CASSLSPLQPQHF
v_gene: TRBV15; abundance: few; CDR3aa: CATSRDAGRRTGELFF
v_gene: TRBV12-5; abundance: few; CDR3aa: CARETHPGLAGVIGTDTQYF
v_gene: TRBV28; abundance: -; CDR3aa: CASTLTSGTDTQYF
v_gene: TRBV28; abundance: few; CDR3aa: CASSLPGGWEKLFF
v_gene: TRBV20-1; abundance: few; CDR3aa: CSASGLAGGFEQFF
v_gene: TRBV29-1; abundance: many; CDR3aa: CSATLGVEQYF
v_gene: TRBV4-2; abundance: many; CDR3aa: CASSQASSRYNEQFF
v_gene: TRBV5-1; abundance: many; CDR3aa: CASSMREAAENIQYF
v_gene: TRBV5-1; abundance: few; CDR3aa: CASSLEGTGKGGNNEQFF
v_gene: TRBV6-1; abundance: few; CDR3aa: CASIVLPSSYNEQFF
v_gene: TRBV28; abundance: -; CDR3aa: CASSARLGGQETQYF
v_gene: TRBV7-9; abundance: few; CDR3aa: CASSDSGWFHNEQFF
v_gene: TRBV10-3; abundance: few; CDR3aa: CAISEGTPKGYGYTF
v_gene: TRBV3-1; abundance: few; CDR3aa: CASSPAGGPQETQYF
v_gene: TRBV5-1; abundance: many; CDR3aa: CASSLVGVNTEAFF
v_gene: TRBV18; abundance: few; CDR3aa: CASSPPAGPSSGNTIYF
v_gene: TRBV29-1; abundance: -; CDR3aa: CSVEAWGSLGGYTF
v_gene: TRBV28; abundance: many; CDR3aa: CATPSDRGTGELFF
v_gene: TRBV3-1; abundance: few; CDR3aa: CASSQGTGRHIQYF
v_gene: TRBV11-2; abundance: many; CDR3aa: CASSLVSTAGVTDTQYF
v_gene: TRBV5-1; abundance: -; CDR3aa: CASSWRDRTDTQYF
v_gene: TRBV2; abundance: many; CDR3aa: CASSGQTSYEQYF
v_gene: TRBV12-3/TRBV12-4; abundance: many; CDR3aa: CASSLRFGQFF
v_gene: TRBV9; abundance: -; CDR3aa: CASSVRPVGYLQETQYF
v_gene: TRBV24-1; abundance: -; CDR3aa: CATSGPGLSGANVLTF
v_gene: TRBV20-1; abundance: -; CDR3aa: CSARGLAGRSASFSYEQYF
v_gene: TRBV20-1; abundance: many; CDR3aa: CSATGGNTEAFF
v_gene: TRBV28; abundance: -; CDR3aa: CASSFSRDYHEQYF
v_gene: TRBV6-1; abundance: -; CDR3aa: CASSLLAGGFTDTQYF
v_gene: TRBV7-2; abundance: -; CDR3aa: CASSTRTGLRNTIYF
v_gene: TRBV12-3/TRBV12-4; abundance: -; CDR3aa: CASRPGLQNTEAFF
v_gene: TRBV12-3/TRBV12-4; abundance: -; CDR3aa: CASRMLGEQYF